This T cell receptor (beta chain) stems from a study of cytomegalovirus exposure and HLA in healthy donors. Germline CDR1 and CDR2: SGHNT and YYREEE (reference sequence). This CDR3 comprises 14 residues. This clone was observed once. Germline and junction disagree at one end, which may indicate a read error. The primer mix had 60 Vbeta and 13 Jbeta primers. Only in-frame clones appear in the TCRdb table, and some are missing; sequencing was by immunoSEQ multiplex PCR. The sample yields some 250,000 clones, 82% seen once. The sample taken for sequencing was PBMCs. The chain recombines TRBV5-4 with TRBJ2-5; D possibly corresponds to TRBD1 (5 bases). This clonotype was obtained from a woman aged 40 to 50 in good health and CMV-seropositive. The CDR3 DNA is TGCGCCAGCAGCCAGGGTTTGAGATCGGAGACCCAGTACTTC. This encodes CASSQGLRSETQYF.